The entry below describes one T cell receptor beta chain. Its antigen is as yet unknown. The record originates from a study of T cell repertoires in cytomegalovirus infection. Study as a whole: In public TCR beta signatures, there were indications of both CMV infection and matching HLA type.

This CDR3 spans 13 amino acids. Germline V gene lookup returns CDR1 SGHTA and CDR2 FQGNSA. V was trimmed by 5 bases and J by 3 bases, leaving 10 bases between them. Broader study findings: The ex vivo response was dominated by HLA-C-restricted CMV-specific TCR beta clonotypes. People with CMV and the relevant HLA were identified by cumulative public TCR beta family frequency.

TCRdb processed the reads anew with MiXCR; each CDR3 protein has one entry. The sample has hundreds of thousands of distinct CDR3 sequences; 42% are singletons. This TCR was sampled from a human donor in good health (CMV status not recorded). Some clones in this sample may be carry-over from other donors' samples. The chain employs TRBV7-2 and TRBJ1-1, with a weak D call TRBD1 (6 bases). The source was cultured PBMCs, collected from culture after CMV antigen stimulation. This CDR3 is CASSQQGYTEAFF. CDR3 bases: TGTGCCAGCAGCCAACAGGGATACACTGAAGCTTTCTTT.